This entry concerns a single TCR beta chain. This sample was taken from a study of monozygotic twins with inflammatory bowel disease. TCRdb derives one entry per CDR3 protein from the 5' RACE reads, leaving out DNA. In all, the sample yields more than 85,000 distinct CDR3 sequences. Looked up from germline, CDR1 is MNHNS and CDR2 is SASEGT. The CDR3 is 16 amino acids. The J gene is TRBJ1-5, the V gene TRBV6-1. Sequencing used blood. This sequence was found in a human donor with ulcerative colitis or Crohn's disease, or a healthy co-twin of an affected twin (not recorded which). The CDR3: CASSVWNSYSNQPQHF.